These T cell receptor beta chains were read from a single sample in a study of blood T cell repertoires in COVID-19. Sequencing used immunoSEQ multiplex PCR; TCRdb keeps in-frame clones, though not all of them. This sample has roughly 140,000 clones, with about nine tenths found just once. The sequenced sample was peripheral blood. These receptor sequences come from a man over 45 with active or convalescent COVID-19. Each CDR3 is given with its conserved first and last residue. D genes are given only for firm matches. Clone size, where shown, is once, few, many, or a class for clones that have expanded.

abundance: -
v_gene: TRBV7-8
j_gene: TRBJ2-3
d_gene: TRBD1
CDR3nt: TGTGCCAGCAGCCCGTACAGGGGAAGGCGAGATACGCAGTATTTT
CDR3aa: CASSPYRGRRDTQYF

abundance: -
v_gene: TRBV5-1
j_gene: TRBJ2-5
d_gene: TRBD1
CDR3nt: TGCGCCAGCAGCGCCGGACAGGGCCGAGAGACCCAGTACTTC
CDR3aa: CASSAGQGRETQYF

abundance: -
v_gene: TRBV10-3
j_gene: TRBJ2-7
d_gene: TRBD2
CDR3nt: TGTGCCATCAAGCGGGACCCCTCCTACGAGCAGTACTTC
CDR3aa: CAIKRDPSYEQYF

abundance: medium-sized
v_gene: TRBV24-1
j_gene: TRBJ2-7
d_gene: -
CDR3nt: TGTGCCACCAGTCAAACAGGTTCCGAGCAGTACTTC
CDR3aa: CATSQTGSEQYF

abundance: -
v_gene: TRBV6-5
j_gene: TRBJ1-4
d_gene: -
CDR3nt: TGTGCCAGCCGAAAACATTCGGAGGGCGGTGAAAAACTGTTTTTT
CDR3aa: CASRKHSEGGEKLFF

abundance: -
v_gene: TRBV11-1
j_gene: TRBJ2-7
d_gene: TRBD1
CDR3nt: TGTGCCAGCAGCTTAGCTGGAGCGACAGGGGCGCGGGTACCCTACGAGCAGTACTTC
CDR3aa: CASSLAGATGARVPYEQYF

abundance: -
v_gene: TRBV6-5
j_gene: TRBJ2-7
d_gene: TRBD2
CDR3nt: TGTGCCAGCAGGACTAGCGCGTACGAGCAGTACTTC
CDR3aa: CASRTSAYEQYF

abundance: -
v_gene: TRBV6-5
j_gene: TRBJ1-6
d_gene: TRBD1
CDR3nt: TGTGCCAGCAGATCCCGGGACAGTTATAATTCACCCCTCCACTTT
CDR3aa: CASRSRDSYNSPLHF

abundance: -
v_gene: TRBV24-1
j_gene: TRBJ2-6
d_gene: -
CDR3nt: TGTGCCACCAGTGGGCGGAGACAGCGTAGCTCTGGGGCCAACGTCCTGACTTTC
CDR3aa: CATSGRRQRSSGANVLTF

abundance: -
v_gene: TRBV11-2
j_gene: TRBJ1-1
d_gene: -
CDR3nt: TGTGCCAGCAGCCAAAGAGCTCAACGGACTGAAGCTTTCTTT
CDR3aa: CASSQRAQRTEAFF

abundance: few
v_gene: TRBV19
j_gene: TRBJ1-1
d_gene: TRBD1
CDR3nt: TGTGCCAGTATCAATCGCCTGACAGGGCCTGAAGCTTTCTTT
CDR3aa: CASINRLTGPEAFF

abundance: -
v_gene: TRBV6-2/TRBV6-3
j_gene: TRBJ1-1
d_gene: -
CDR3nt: TGTGCCAGCAGTTATTCTAGGCGCGGGGAACGTACTGAAGCTTTCTTT
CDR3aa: CASSYSRRGERTEAFF

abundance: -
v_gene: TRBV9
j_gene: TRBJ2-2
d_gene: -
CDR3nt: TGTGCCAGCAGCGTAGGCACAACCACCGGGGAGCTGTTTTTT
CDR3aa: CASSVGTTTGELFF

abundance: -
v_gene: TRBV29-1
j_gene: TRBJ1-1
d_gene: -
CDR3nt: TGCAGCGGCCGGGACACGGTAAAGAACACTGAAGCTTTCTTT
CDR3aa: CSGRDTVKNTEAFF

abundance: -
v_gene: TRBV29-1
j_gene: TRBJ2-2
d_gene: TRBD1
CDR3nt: TGCAGCGGGAGGACAGGGGGCGCCACCGGGGAGCTGTTTTTT
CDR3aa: CSGRTGGATGELFF

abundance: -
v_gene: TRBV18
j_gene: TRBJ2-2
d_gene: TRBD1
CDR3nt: TGTGCCAGCTCACGACAGACAGGGGGTACTACCGGGGAGCTGTTTTTT
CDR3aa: CASSRQTGGTTGELFF

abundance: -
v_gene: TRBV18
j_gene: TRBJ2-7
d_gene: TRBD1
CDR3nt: TGTGCCAGCTCGCCGCGACAGGGGGACCCCTACGAGCAGTACTTC
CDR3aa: CASSPRQGDPYEQYF

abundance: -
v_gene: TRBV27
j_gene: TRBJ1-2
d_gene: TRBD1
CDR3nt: TGTGCCAGCAGTTTCGGACAGGGGGTTAACTATGGCTACACCTTC
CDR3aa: CASSFGQGVNYGYTF

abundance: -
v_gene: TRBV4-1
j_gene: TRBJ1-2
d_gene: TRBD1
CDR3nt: TGCGCCAGCAGCCAAGAGGGACAGGGTCCGGGCTATGGCTACACCTTC
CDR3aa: CASSQEGQGPGYGYTF

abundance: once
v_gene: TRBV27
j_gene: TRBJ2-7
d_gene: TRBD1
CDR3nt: TGTGCCAGCAGTCGGACAGGGCCTCAGCTCGAGCAGTACTTC
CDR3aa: CASSRTGPQLEQYF

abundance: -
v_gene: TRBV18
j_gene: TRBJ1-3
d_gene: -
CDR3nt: TGTGCCAGCTCACCACCAGGAGTAACCGGTGGAAACACCATATATTTT
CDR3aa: CASSPPGVTGGNTIYF

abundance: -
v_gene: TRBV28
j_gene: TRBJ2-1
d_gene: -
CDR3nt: TGTGCCACCATACAGCCGAGCTCCTACAATGAGCAGTTCTTC
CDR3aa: CATIQPSSYNEQFF

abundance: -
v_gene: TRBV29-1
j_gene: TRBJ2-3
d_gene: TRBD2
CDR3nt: TGCAGCGTTGAGGCCGGGGGAGGGACGTCAGATACGCAGTATTTT
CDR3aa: CSVEAGGGTSDTQYF

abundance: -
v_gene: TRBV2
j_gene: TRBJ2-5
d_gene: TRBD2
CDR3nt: TGTGCCAGCAGTGTTCACGCTAGCGGAAAAGAGACCCAGTACTTC
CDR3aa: CASSVHASGKETQYF

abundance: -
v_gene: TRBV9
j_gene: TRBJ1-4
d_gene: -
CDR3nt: TGTGCCAGCAGCGCGGACAGCACTAATGAAAAACTGTTTTTT
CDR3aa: CASSADSTNEKLFF

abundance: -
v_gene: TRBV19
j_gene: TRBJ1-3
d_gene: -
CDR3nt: TGTGCCAGTAGTATAAGGCGGAGCTCTGGAAACACCATATATTTT
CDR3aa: CASSIRRSSGNTIYF

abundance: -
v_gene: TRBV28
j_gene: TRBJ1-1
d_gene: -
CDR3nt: TGTGCCAGCAGTTTAGGCGGGGGGACTGAAGCTTTCTTT
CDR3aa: CASSLGGGTEAFF

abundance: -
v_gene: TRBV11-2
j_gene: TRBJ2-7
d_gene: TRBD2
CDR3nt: TGTGCCAGCAGCTTAGTGGCGGGAGTTTCGTACGAGCAGTACTTC
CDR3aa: CASSLVAGVSYEQYF

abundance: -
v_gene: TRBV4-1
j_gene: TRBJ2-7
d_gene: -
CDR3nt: TGCGCCAGCAGCCAAGAAGGTGACAGATATTACGAGCAGTACTTC
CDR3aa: CASSQEGDRYYEQYF

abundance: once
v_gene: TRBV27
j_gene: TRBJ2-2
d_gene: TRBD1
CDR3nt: TGTGCCAGCCGGGACAGGGAAAACACCGGGGAGCTGTTTTTT
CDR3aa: CASRDRENTGELFF

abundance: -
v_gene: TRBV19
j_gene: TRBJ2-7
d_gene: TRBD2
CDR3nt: TGTGCCAGCCAAGTAGCGGGAATTTCCGAGCAGTACTTC
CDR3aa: CASQVAGISEQYF

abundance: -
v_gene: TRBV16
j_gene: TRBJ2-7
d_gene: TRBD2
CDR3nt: TGTGCCAGCAGCCACTTAGGAGCGGGGGTGAAAACCTACGAGCAGTACTTC
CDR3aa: CASSHLGAGVKTYEQYF

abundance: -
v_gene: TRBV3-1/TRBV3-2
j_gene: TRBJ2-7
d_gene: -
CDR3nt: TGTGCCAGCAGCCAAGACCCAGCAGGGCGCTACGAGCAGTACTTC
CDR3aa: CASSQDPAGRYEQYF

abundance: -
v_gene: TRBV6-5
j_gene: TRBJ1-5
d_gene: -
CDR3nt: TGTGCCAGCAGATACAGTCCAGGTCAGCCCCAGCATTTT
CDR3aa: CASRYSPGQPQHF

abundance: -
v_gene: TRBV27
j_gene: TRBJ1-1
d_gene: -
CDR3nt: TGTGCCAGCAGTTTATCGACAATTAGGACCCTGCCGGGGGCTGAAGCTTTCTTT
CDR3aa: CASSLSTIRTLPGAEAFF

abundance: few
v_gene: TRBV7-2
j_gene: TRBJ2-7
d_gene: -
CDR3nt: TGTGCCAGCAGCCCAACGACACTAGGACGCGACGAGCAGTACTTC
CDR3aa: CASSPTTLGRDEQYF

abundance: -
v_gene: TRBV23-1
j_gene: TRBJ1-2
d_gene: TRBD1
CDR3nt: TGCGCCAGCAGTCAGCCGGACAGGAGGCAGGATAACTATGGCTACACCTTC
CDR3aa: CASSQPDRRQDNYGYTF

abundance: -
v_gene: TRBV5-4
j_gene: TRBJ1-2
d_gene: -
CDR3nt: TGTGCCAGCAGCTTGGCGCTATCTCTCGGTGGCTACACCTTC
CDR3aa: CASSLALSLGGYTF

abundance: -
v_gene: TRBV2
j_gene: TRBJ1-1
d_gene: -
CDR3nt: TGTGCCAGCAGTGAAAGGAGGGCTCAGGCTGAAGCTTTCTTT
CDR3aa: CASSERRAQAEAFF

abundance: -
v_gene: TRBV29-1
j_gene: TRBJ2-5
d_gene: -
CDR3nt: TGCAGCGCCGCTGACGGCGGGACCCAGTACTTC
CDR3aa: CSAADGGTQYF

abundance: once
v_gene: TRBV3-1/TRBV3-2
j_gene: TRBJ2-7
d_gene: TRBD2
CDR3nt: TGTGCCAGCAGCCAAGTTCCGGGACTAGCGGGCGCGAGCTCCTACGAGCAGTACTTC
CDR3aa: CASSQVPGLAGASSYEQYF

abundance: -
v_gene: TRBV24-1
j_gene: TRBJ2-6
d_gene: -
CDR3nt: TGTGCCACCAGTGAAGCCCTCCGAGGCGTCCTGACTTTC
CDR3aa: CATSEALRGVLTF

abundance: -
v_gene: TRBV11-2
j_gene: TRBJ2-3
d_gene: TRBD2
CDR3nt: TGTGCCAGCAGCTTAGAAGGAGCGGGAGGGGGCACAGATACGCAGTATTTT
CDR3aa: CASSLEGAGGGTDTQYF

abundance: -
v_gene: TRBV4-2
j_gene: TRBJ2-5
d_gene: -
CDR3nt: TGTGCCAGCAGCCGGACATGGCGGAACCAAGAGACCCAGTACTTC
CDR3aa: CASSRTWRNQETQYF

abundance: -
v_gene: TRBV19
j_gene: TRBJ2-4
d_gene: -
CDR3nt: TGTGCCAGTACTGACGACTTAGCCAAAAACATTCAGTACTTC
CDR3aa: CASTDDLAKNIQYF

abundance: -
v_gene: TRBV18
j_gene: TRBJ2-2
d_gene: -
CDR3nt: TGTGCCAGCTCACCCACTTCGAACACCGGGGAGCTGTTTTTT
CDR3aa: CASSPTSNTGELFF

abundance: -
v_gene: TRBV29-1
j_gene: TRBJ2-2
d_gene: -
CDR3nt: TGCAGCGTCGACAAAGCGAACACCGGGGAGCTGTTTTTT
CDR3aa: CSVDKANTGELFF